This entry is about one TCR beta chain. What it binds is unknown. The data originate from a study of cytomegalovirus exposure and HLA in healthy donors. Study-wide results and caveats: TCR beta V- and J-gene trimming, according to a later analysis, was linked to a missense DCLRE1C variant. As confirmed in vitro, a few CMV-associated chains were specific for CMV antigens.

The PCR used 60 Vbeta and 13 Jbeta primers. Original processing methods: Approximately 80 million unique TCR beta chains, some 10 million of them shared, were counted by a later analysis. Sequencing used immunoSEQ multiplex PCR; TCRdb keeps in-frame clones, though not all of them. The DNA was the basis for D and trimming; V, J and clone size are from that table. The data show 150,000 to 200,000 clones, with more than 75% seen just once and less than 2% held by the top ten. The clonotype comes from a man in his forties or fifties in good health and CMV-seronegative. The sample consisted of PBMCs.

CDR3 loop: CASSLAGRSGEQYF. The CDR3 nucleotides are TGTGCCAGCAGCTTAGCGGGGAGATCGGGGGAGCAGTACTTC. The rearrangement links TRBV27 to TRBJ2-7, with 8 bases that match TRBD2. Looked up from germline, CDR1 is MNHEY and CDR2 is SMNVEV (reference sequence). Losses at the gene ends were 6 bases for V and 7 bases for J; bases not matched to a gene: 11. This CDR3 comprises 14 residues.